This TCR beta chain came from a study of CD8 T cells in ankylosing spondylitis. V lost 4 bases, J lost 0 bases, and 16 bases lay in between. Germline lookup yields CDR1 SQVTM and CDR2 ANQGSEA. CDR3 length equals 15 residues. The study, taken as a whole, reports: In reactive arthritis synovial fluid and blood, some motif variants had been reported before. Characteristic of ankylosing spondylitis blood, it appeared, was a TCR beta motif comprising several highly homologous variants. In ankylosing spondylitis patients, matched synovial fluid reportedly showed significant enrichment of disease-linked clones.

Notes on this clonotype: The target antigen is unknown.

Libraries of TCR beta came from quantitative 5'-RACE with molecular barcodes. In TCRdb, the 5' RACE reads were re-called with MiXCR into one record per CDR3 protein. The sample records 350,000 to 450,000 distinct CDR3 sequences, more than 20% being singletons. This sequence was found in a male donor with ankylosing spondylitis or in good health (not recorded which). The sample comprised blood, either unsorted or a sorted T cell fraction (not recorded which). The V and J genes are TRBV29-1 and TRBJ2-7; the D gene is possibly TRBD2 (5 bases). CDR3 in amino acids: CSVVGGLPSSYEQYF. The DNA for the CDR3 is TGCAGCGTTGTTGGAGGCCTACCGAGCTCCTACGAGCAGTACTTC.